These T cell receptor beta chains were read from a single sample in a study of blood T cells in healthy people across ages. MiXCR, applied by TCRdb to the 5' RACE reads, yields one record per CDR3 protein. The data show around 820,000 distinct CDR3 sequences, with approximately 25% seen just once and 3.7% held by the top ten. The same data also went into a second study, on T cells of mothers and their children.

The sequenced sample consisted of blood. The receptors were gathered from a boy between 5 and 17 years old in good health. Both conserved end residues are part of each CDR3. The D gene is left open where the match is weak. Expanded clones get a size class; other rows say once, few or many, or leave the size out.

clone size,V gene,J gene,D gene,CDR3 DNA,CDR3 protein
NA,TRBV12-3/TRBV12-4,TRBJ2-3,TRBD1,TGTGCCAGCAGGACGGACAGGGATAGCGATACGCAGTATTTT,CASRTDRDSDTQYF
few,TRBV6-5,TRBJ2-2,NA,TGTGCCAGCAGTTACGGTCCGGACGGGGAGGGGGCCGGGGAGCTGTTTTTT,CASSYGPDGEGAGELFF
few,TRBV18,TRBJ2-1,TRBD1,TGTGCCAGCTCACTTACCACAGGGGATAATGAGCAGTTCTTC,CASSLTTGDNEQFF
few,TRBV4-2,TRBJ2-1,TRBD1,TGTGCCAGCAGCCAAGATCAACAGGGGGCACGGAATGAGCAGTTCTTC,CASSQDQQGARNEQFF
few,TRBV27,TRBJ1-5,NA,TGTGCCAGCAGTTTATCCGAAAATCAGCCCCAGCATTTT,CASSLSENQPQHF
NA,TRBV4-3,TRBJ1-2,NA,TGCGCCAGCAGCCAAGTGGTGGGAGGGGGTCACAACTATGGCTACACCTTC,CASSQVVGGGHNYGYTF
few,TRBV7-2,TRBJ2-7,TRBD2,TGTGCCAGCAGCTTAGGGGAGGGCGACGAGCAGTACTTC,CASSLGEGDEQYF
NA,TRBV29-1,TRBJ1-1,NA,TGCAGCGTTGAAGCGGTGGGAGTTGAAGCTTTCTTT,CSVEAVGVEAFF
NA,TRBV5-6,TRBJ2-1,TRBD2,TGTGCCAGCAGCTTGACGGGGGGATCTGTCGATGAGCAGTTCTTC,CASSLTGGSVDEQFF
many,TRBV12-3/TRBV12-4,TRBJ2-2,NA,TGTGCCAGCCCCGAAGGGGGGACATTTAACACCGGGGAGCTGTTTTTT,CASPEGGTFNTGELFF
NA,TRBV20-1,TRBJ2-7,TRBD1,TGCAGTGCTAGAGACGAAGACAGGGCATCCTACGAGCAGTACTTC,CSARDEDRASYEQYF
few,TRBV29-1,TRBJ2-7,TRBD2,TGCAGCGTTGCGAGCGGGGGATCCTACGAGCAGTACTTC,CSVASGGSYEQYF
NA,TRBV18,TRBJ1-2,TRBD1,TGTGCCAGCTCACCCCTCGACAGGGACCACTATGGCTACACCTTC,CASSPLDRDHYGYTF
NA,TRBV29-1,TRBJ2-1,TRBD2,TGCAGCGTTCTAAGCGGGAACTCCTACAATGAGCAGTTCTTC,CSVLSGNSYNEQFF
NA,TRBV7-2,TRBJ2-1,TRBD2,TGTGCCAGCAGCGCGACTAGCGGCCACAATGAGCAGTTCTTC,CASSATSGHNEQFF
NA,TRBV28,TRBJ1-4,NA,TGTGCCAGCAGTTCCCCCGAGAGACGGAATGAAAAACTGTTTTTT,CASSSPERRNEKLFF
NA,TRBV7-2,TRBJ1-4,NA,TGTGCCAGCAGCTTAGGCTCGGTCGTGGATGAAAAACTGTTTTTT,CASSLGSVVDEKLFF
NA,TRBV6-5,TRBJ2-5,TRBD2,TGTGCCAGCACAGAGTTTACTAGCGGGGAGACCCAGTACTTC,CASTEFTSGETQYF
NA,TRBV4-3,TRBJ1-4,NA,TGCGCCAGCAGCCAAGGGACCAGGGCAAGTGAAAAACTGTTTTTT,CASSQGTRASEKLFF
few,TRBV20-1,TRBJ2-1,NA,TGCAGTGCTAGAGATGGACCATTACCCTACAATGAGCAGTTCTTC,CSARDGPLPYNEQFF
NA,TRBV9,TRBJ2-5,NA,TGTGCCAGCAGCTATCGACAGGACCTACAAGAGACCCAGTACTTC,CASSYRQDLQETQYF
few,TRBV7-2,TRBJ2-4,TRBD1,TGTGCCAGCAGCTTAGATCCGGGACAGCCAAACATTCAGTACTTC,CASSLDPGQPNIQYF
NA,TRBV6-1,TRBJ2-7,TRBD1,TGTGCCAGCAGTATACGACAGGGGGCCTACGAGCAGTACTTC,CASSIRQGAYEQYF
NA,TRBV7-9,TRBJ2-5,TRBD2,TGTGCCAGCAGCGCCATTACTAGCGGGGCTAACTTCCAAGAGACCCAGTACTTC,CASSAITSGANFQETQYF
NA,TRBV5-1,TRBJ1-2,NA,TGCGCCAGCAGCGATCCGGGACAAAACTGTGGCTACACCTTC,CASSDPGQNCGYTF
once,TRBV7-8,TRBJ2-5,TRBD2,TGTGCCAGCAGCTTAGTAGCGGGAGGGCCGAAGGAGACCCAGTACTTC,CASSLVAGGPKETQYF
NA,TRBV6-1,TRBJ1-5,TRBD1,TGTGCCAGCAGTGAAGCGACAGGGAATCAGCCCCAGCATTTT,CASSEATGNQPQHF
many,TRBV6-1,TRBJ2-7,NA,TGTGCCAGCAGTAAGATCGTCTACGAGCAGTACTTC,CASSKIVYEQYF
NA,TRBV28,TRBJ2-7,TRBD1,TGTGCCAGCACCCCGGGACAGGGGGCAGGCGAGCAGTACTTC,CASTPGQGAGEQYF
few,TRBV6-2/TRBV6-3,TRBJ1-4,NA,TGTGCCAGCTCCGAACGGACAACTAATGAAAAACTGTTTTTT,CASSERTTNEKLFF
few,TRBV7-9,TRBJ2-5,TRBD2,TGTGCCAGCAGCACCCCCCTATATCAGCGGGAATTAGAGACCCAGTACTTC,CASSTPLYQRELETQYF
NA,TRBV7-3,TRBJ2-1,TRBD2,TGTGCCAGCAGCTTAAGCGGGAGGGCCTCGGATGAGCAGTTCTTC,CASSLSGRASDEQFF
NA,TRBV5-4,TRBJ2-1,NA,TGTGCCAGCAGCTTGGCCCTCGGGGCGAATGAGCAGTTCTTC,CASSLALGANEQFF
NA,TRBV20-1,TRBJ2-7,NA,TGCAGTGCTATTAACGTCGAGCAGTACTTC,CSAINVEQYF
once,TRBV29-1,TRBJ1-1,NA,TGCAGCGTTGGGAGGCAGGGGTCGAACACTGAAGCTTTCTTT,CSVGRQGSNTEAFF
NA,TRBV28,TRBJ2-7,TRBD1,TGTGCCAGCAGTTTCTTTTCAGGGACAGGGGGCTACGAGCAGTACTTC,CASSFFSGTGGYEQYF
few,TRBV24-1,TRBJ2-1,NA,TGTGCCACCAGTGCGACCGGCAGGGACTACAATGAGCAGTTCTTC,CATSATGRDYNEQFF
few,TRBV20-1,TRBJ1-6,NA,TGCAGTGCCATGACAGTCCAGAATTCACCCCTCCACTTT,CSAMTVQNSPLHF
NA,TRBV10-1,TRBJ2-5,NA,TGCGCCAGCAGTGATTCGGCAGGCCAAGAGACCCAGTACTTC,CASSDSAGQETQYF
NA,TRBV5-1,TRBJ2-5,TRBD1,TGCGCCAGCAGCCTCGGGACAGGGAGTATTGTAGAGACCCAGTACTTC,CASSLGTGSIVETQYF
once,TRBV5-1,TRBJ1-1,NA,TGCGCCAGTTCAGGGCCGCTACCCATGAACACTGAAGCTTTCTTT,CASSGPLPMNTEAFF
NA,TRBV11-2,TRBJ2-7,NA,TGTGCCAGCAGCTTAGCCCCCTCGGGGTACGAGCAGTACTTC,CASSLAPSGYEQYF
NA,TRBV12-3/TRBV12-4,TRBJ2-4,NA,TGTGCCAGCAGTTTAGGACGGGTGCTAGGCAAAAACATTCAGTACTTC,CASSLGRVLGKNIQYF
once,TRBV5-1,TRBJ2-5,NA,TGCGCCAGCAGCTTCGATTACAGGAGAAGGGAGACCCAGTACTTC,CASSFDYRRRETQYF